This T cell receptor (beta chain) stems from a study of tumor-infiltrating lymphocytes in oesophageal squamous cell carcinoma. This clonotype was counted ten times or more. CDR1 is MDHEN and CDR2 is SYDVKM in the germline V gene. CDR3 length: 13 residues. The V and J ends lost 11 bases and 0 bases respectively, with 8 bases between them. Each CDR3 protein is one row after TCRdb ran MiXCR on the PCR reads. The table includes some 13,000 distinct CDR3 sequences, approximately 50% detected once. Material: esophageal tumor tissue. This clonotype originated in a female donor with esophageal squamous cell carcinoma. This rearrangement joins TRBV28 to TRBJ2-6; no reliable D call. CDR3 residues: CASVLSGANVLTF. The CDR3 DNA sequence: TGTGCCTCGGTCCTCTCTGGGGCCAACGTCCTGACTTTC.